These 27 T cell receptor beta chains originate from one sample sequenced in a study of T cell responses to AZD1222 COVID-19 vaccine. Produced via immunoSEQ multiplex PCR; TCRdb's table is partial and in-frame only. This table holds 30,000 to 50,000 clones, 88% found once. The material sequenced was peripheral blood, taken 28 days after the second dose of the MenACWY control vaccine. These receptors came from an adult who received the MenACWY meningococcal vaccine as a control.

J is TRBJ2-3 and V is TRBV27, with D hard to call. The germline V gene has CDR1 MNHEY and CDR2 SMNVEV (reference sequence). The CDR3 loop spans 13 amino acids. The V gene lost 8 bases and the J gene lost 2 bases, with 11 bases spanning the gap. CDR3 DNA sequence: TGTGCCAGCGGGTTTACATTCACAGATACGCAGTATTTT. Encoded protein: CASGFTFTDTQYF.

V and J are TRBV19 and TRBJ1-2; D remains ambiguous. The CDR3 has 12 amino acids. The germline gives CDR1 LNHDA, CDR2 SQIVND (reference sequence). V lost 4 bases, J lost 10 bases, and 13 bases lay in between. The CDR3 region has the DNA TGTGCCAGTAGTACCCTCATTGCTACCTACACCTTC. Translating it yields CASSTLIATYTF.

This clone has just one count. The rearrangement joins TRBV7-2 to TRBJ2-7, with D perhaps matching TRBD2 (5 bases). Germline V gene data show CDR1 as SGHTA and CDR2 as FQGNSA. Trimming removed 7 bases from V and 5 bases from J, with 15 bases in between. There are 13 residues in the CDR3. For the CDR3, the DNA is TGTGCCAGCACCAAGGTGCGGGTTGACGAGCAGTACTTC. This sequence encodes CASTKVRVDEQYF. Full variable domain (missing parts from reference TRBV7-2 and TRBJ2-7): GAGVSQSPSNKVTEKGKDVELRCDPISGHTALYWYRQSLGQGLEFLIYFQGNSAPDKSGLPSDRFSAERTGGSVSTLTIQRTQQEDSAVYLCASTKVRVDEQYFGPGTRLTVT.

The rearrangement uses TRBV2 and TRBJ2-7, with 9 positions matching TRBD1. The germline V gene has CDR1 SNHLY and CDR2 FYNNEI. This CDR3 is 14 amino acids long. After removal of 5 bases from V and 2 bases from J, the junction contained 4 bases not matched to a gene. The CDR3 reads CASSPGQGAYEQYF. The CDR3 bases are TGTGCCAGCAGTCCGGGACAGGGAGCCTACGAGCAGTACTTC.

CDR3 nucleotides: TGTGCCAGTAGTATAATGATACTCGGACAATTAAATCAGCCCCAGCATTTT. It specifies CASSIMILGQLNQPQHF. J is TRBJ1-5 and V is TRBV19; D is possibly TRBD1 (5 bases). The CDR3 covers 17 residues. Trimming removed 2 bases at V and 4 bases at J, with 18 bases between. Germline-derived CDR1 and CDR2 are LNHDA and SQIVND (reference sequence).

This clone has just one count. This rearrangement joins TRBV5-1 to TRBJ2-7; 8 bases fit TRBD1. Germline values: CDR1 SGHRS, CDR2 YFSETQ. The CDR3 covers 14 residues. V lost 4 bases and J lost 5; bases outside the gene matches: 8. The CDR3, as DNA: TGCGCCAGCAGCACAGGACAGGGCGGGGACGAGCAGTACTTC. The encoded protein is CASSTGQGGDEQYF. Based on the CDR3 plus reference TRBV5-1 and TRBJ2-7, the full variable domain is KAGVTQTPRYLIKTRGQQVTLSCSPISGHRSVSWYQQTPGQGLQFLFEYFSETQRNKGNFPGRFSGRQFSNSRSEMNVSTLELGDSALYLCASSTGQGGDEQYFGPGTRLTVT.

The chain recombines TRBV10-3 with TRBJ2-7; D is perhaps TRBD1 or TRBD2 (5 bases each). With 7 bases removed from V and 6 bases from J, the gap between germline ends came to 19 bases. CDR1 is ENHRY and CDR2 is SYGVKD in the germline V gene. The CDR3 is 14 residues long. As DNA, the CDR3 is TGTGCCATCAAAAAGGGACCAGGGTTTAGCGAGCAGTACTTC. As protein: CAIKKGPGFSEQYF.

This chain joins TRBV6-5 and TRBJ2-1, with 8 bases aligning to TRBD2. The CDR3 contains 14 residues. The V segment lost 8 bases and the J segment 6 bases; nucleotides outside the gene matches: 9. From germline, CDR1 is MNHEY and CDR2 SVGAGI. The CDR3 coding sequence is TGTGCCAGCCCCCCAAGCGGGAGTATCAATGAGCAGTTCTTC. As protein: CASPPSGSINEQFF.

V gene TRBV5-6 combines with J gene TRBJ2-1; a possible D gene is TRBD1 (7 bases). Per germline, CDR1 SGHDT and CDR2 YYEEEE. CDR3 size: 15 residues. V dropped 7 bases and J dropped 3 bases, with 17 bases sitting between them. Here the CDR3 reads CASGTAGQFYNEQFF. Written as DNA, the CDR3 is TGTGCCAGCGGGACGGCGGGACAGTTCTACAATGAGCAGTTCTTC.

This clone is a singleton in its sample. The V and J genes are TRBV5-1 and TRBJ1-4; 9 positions agree with TRBD1. CDR1 and CDR2 from the germline V gene are SGHRS and YFSETQ. CDR3 length equals 15 residues. The V and J ends lost 0 bases and 8 bases, in that order; junction bases with no gene match: 5. CDR3 amino acids: CASSLGGTGYEKLFF. The DNA of the CDR3 is TGCGCCAGCAGCTTGGGCGGGACAGGGTACGAAAAACTGTTTTTT.

The chain is built from TRBV27 and TRBJ2-1, with unresolved D. Germline V gives CDR1 MNHEY, CDR2 SMNVEV (reference sequence). The germline V and J ends were trimmed by 3 bases and 6 bases, with 9 bases remaining between them. There are 13 residues in the CDR3. The CDR3 is CASSFLLGNEQFF. In DNA, the CDR3 is TGTGCCAGCAGTTTTCTACTGGGCAATGAGCAGTTCTTC.

The chain employs TRBV5-1 and TRBJ2-1; 14 bases map to TRBD2. This CDR3 has 16 residues. Looked up from germline, CDR1 is SGHRS and CDR2 is YFSETQ. J was trimmed by 9 bases and V by 4 bases; bases with no gene match: 9. The CDR3 reads CASSLRLAGGLGEQFF. The DNA for the CDR3 is TGCGCCAGCAGCCTCAGACTAGCGGGAGGGTTAGGTGAGCAGTTCTTC.

The table lists this clone with a count of one. The chain links TRBV30 to TRBJ1-2; D gene ambiguous. Germline V gene data show CDR1 as GTSNPN and CDR2 as SVGIG (reference sequence). Trimming left V 3 bases short and J 4 bases short, with 9 bases between. There are 12 residues in the CDR3. DNA of the CDR3: TGTGCCTGGAGGGGGAGGAGCTATGGCTACACCTTC. Translation: CAWRGRSYGYTF.

The rearrangement joins TRBV3-1 (or the pseudogene TRBV3-2) to TRBJ2-2; the D is unclear. CDR1 and CDR2 (germline): LGHDT, YNNKEL (reference sequence). Trimming removed 2 bases from V and 8 bases from J, with 12 bases in between. The CDR3 spans 14 residues. CDR3 nucleotides: TGTGCCAGCAGCCAAAACGGGCCCTTGGGGGAGCTGTTTTTT. Its translation: CASSQNGPLGELFF.

The chain combines TRBV29-1 with TRBJ2-3, with TRBD2 matching over 12 bases. V lost 4 bases, J lost 5 bases, and 4 bases stayed unmatched. The germline V gene encodes CDR1 SQVTM and CDR2 ANQGSEA. The CDR3 sequence is 14 residues long. The CDR3, as DNA: TGCAGCGTTGCCTTACTAGCGGGAGGAGATACGCAGTATTTT. Residues: CSVALLAGGDTQYF.

This chain joins TRBV5-5 and TRBJ2-1, with D tentatively TRBD1 (5 bases). V was shortened by 0 bases and J by 1 base, with 8 bases between the two germline ends. Germline lookup yields CDR1 SGHKS and CDR2 YYEKEE (reference sequence). The CDR3 consists of 15 residues. The CDR3 loop reads CASSLVTASYNEQFF. The CDR3 coding sequence is TGTGCCAGCAGCTTGGTGACAGCTTCCTACAATGAGCAGTTCTTC.

This chain uses TRBV6-1 with TRBJ1-2; D gene unclear. This CDR3 has 14 residues. V lost 1 base to trimming and J lost 6 bases, with 12 bases between them. CDR1 and CDR2 (germline): MNHNS, SASEGT. In DNA, the CDR3 is TGTGCCAGCAGTGAAGGCCTCCGGAGTAATGGCTACACCTTC. Protein sequence: CASSEGLRSNGYTF.

This CDR3 is CASRPRTDQQFF. CDR3 sequence (DNA): TGTGCCAGCAGGCCTAGGACGGACCAGCAGTTCTTC. The chain recombines TRBV28 with TRBJ2-1; D is unresolved. Trimming removed 6 bases from V and 11 bases from J, with 14 bases in between. Germline values: CDR1 MDHEN, CDR2 SYDVKM. This CDR3 region has 12 residues.

The genes are TRBV6-6 and TRBJ1-1, with D perhaps TRBD1 (6 bases). The length of the CDR3 is 14 residues. V was shortened by 7 bases and J by 0 bases, with 12 bases between the two germline ends. Looked up from germline, CDR1 is MNHNY and CDR2 is SVGAGI (reference sequence). CDR3 loop: CASKGGVMNTEAFF. The CDR3 DNA reads as TGTGCCAGCAAGGGGGGAGTCATGAACACTGAAGCTTTCTTT.

The CDR3 nucleotides are TGTGCCAGCAGTTTATCGGCCAGGGGAGCACCCCTCCACTTT. This codes for CASSLSARGAPLHF. The chain links TRBV27 to TRBJ1-6; tentative D call: TRBD1 (6 bases). Deletions cut 0 bases from V and 11 bases from J, with 11 bases between. The CDR3 spans 14 residues. Germline V gene data show CDR1 as MNHEY and CDR2 as SMNVEV (reference sequence).

J is TRBJ2-3 and V is TRBV5-4, with 12 bases fitting TRBD2. Germline values: CDR1 SGHNT, CDR2 YYREEE (reference sequence). After removal of 6 bases from V and 6 bases from J, the junction contained 23 bases not matched to a gene. The CDR3 has 20 residues. The CDR3 region is CASNSGRTLAGGPGGDTQYF. CDR3 in DNA: TGTGCCAGCAACTCGGGCCGAACCCTAGCGGGAGGGCCCGGAGGGGATACGCAGTATTTT.

This rearrangement joins TRBV2 to TRBJ1-3; no definite D call. Germline values: CDR1 SNHLY, CDR2 FYNNEI. V lost 6 bases and J 0 bases, leaving 12 bases between the germline ends. CDR3 length: 15 residues. As DNA, the CDR3 is TGTGCCAGCAGCCCCATGGGGAACTCTGGAAACACCATATATTTT. Translation: CASSPMGNSGNTIYF.

The chain carries TRBV14 and TRBJ1-2; D gene ambiguous. The germline V gene encodes CDR1 SGHDN and CDR2 FVKESK. The CDR3 is 12 residues long. Trimming cost V 5 bases and J 3 bases, with 7 bases left between them. The CDR3 DNA reads TGTGCCAGCAGCAAGGGATACTATGGCTACACCTTC. As protein: CASSKGYYGYTF.

The rearrangement uses TRBV15 and TRBJ2-2; the D is unclear. CDR1 is LNHNV and CDR2 is YYDKDF in the germline V gene (reference sequence). The CDR3 runs 16 residues. The V gene lost 0 bases and the J gene lost 0 bases, with 8 bases spanning the gap. Written as DNA, the CDR3 is TGTGCCACCAGCAGAGATGTGGTAACGAACACCGGGGAGCTGTTTTTT. Its protein product is CATSRDVVTNTGELFF.

This chain links TRBV6-5 with TRBJ1-2; 9 bases line up with TRBD1. Per the germline V gene, CDR1 is MNHEY and CDR2 is SVGAGI. The CDR3 runs 13 residues. Trimming cost V 6 bases and J 7 bases; bases outside gene matches: 6. The chain's CDR3 is CASRPRDRVGYTF. The CDR3 region has the DNA TGTGCCAGCAGACCCCGGGACAGGGTTGGCTACACCTTC.

The CDR3 protein is CSAVRDTVDGYTF. DNA of the CDR3: TGCAGCGCTGTCCGGGACACAGTCGATGGCTACACCTTC. This chain connects TRBV29-1 to TRBJ1-2; D might be TRBD1 (6 bases). V was cut by 7 bases and J by 6 bases, with 18 bases left in between. Germline V lookup: CDR1 SQVTM, CDR2 ANQGSEA. The CDR3 has 13 amino acids.

CDR3 in DNA: TGTGCCAGCAGCTTAGCTCCCAACACCGGGGAGCTGTTTTTT. Protein: CASSLAPNTGELFF. The chain is built from TRBV7-9 and TRBJ2-2, with unresolved D. Germline V gives CDR1 SEHNR, CDR2 FQNEAQ (reference sequence). The CDR3 sequence is 14 residues long. V dropped 0 bases and J dropped 2 bases, with 4 bases sitting between them.